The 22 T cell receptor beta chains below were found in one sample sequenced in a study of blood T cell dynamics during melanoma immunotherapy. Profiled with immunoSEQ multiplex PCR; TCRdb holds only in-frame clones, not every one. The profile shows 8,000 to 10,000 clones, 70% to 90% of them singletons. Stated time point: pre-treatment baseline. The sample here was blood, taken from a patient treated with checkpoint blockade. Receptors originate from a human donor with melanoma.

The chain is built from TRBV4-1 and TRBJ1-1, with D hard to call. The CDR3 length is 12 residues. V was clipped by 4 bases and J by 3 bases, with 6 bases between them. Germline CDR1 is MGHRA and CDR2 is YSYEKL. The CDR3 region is CASSPRDTEAFF. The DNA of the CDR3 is TGCGCCAGCAGCCCTAGGGACACTGAAGCTTTCTTT.

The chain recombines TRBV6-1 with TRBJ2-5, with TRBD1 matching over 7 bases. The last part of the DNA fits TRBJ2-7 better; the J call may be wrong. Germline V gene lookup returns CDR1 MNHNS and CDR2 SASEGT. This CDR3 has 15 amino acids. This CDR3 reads CASTIRGRASYEQYF. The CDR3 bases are TGTGCCAGCACCATAAGGGGGCGAGCGTCCTACGAGCAGTACTTC.

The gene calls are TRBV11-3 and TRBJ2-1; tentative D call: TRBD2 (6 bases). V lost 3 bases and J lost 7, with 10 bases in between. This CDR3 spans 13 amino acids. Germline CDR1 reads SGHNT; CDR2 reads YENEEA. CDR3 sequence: CASSLARGNEQFF. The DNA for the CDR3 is TGTGCCAGCAGCTTGGCCCGGGGGAATGAGCAGTTCTTC. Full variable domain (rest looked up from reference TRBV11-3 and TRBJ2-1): EAGVVQSPRYKIIEKKQPVAFWCNPISGHNTLYWYLQNLGQGPELLIRYENEEAVDDSQLPKDRFSAERLKGVDSTLKIQPAELGDSAVYLCASSLARGNEQFFGPGTRLTVL.

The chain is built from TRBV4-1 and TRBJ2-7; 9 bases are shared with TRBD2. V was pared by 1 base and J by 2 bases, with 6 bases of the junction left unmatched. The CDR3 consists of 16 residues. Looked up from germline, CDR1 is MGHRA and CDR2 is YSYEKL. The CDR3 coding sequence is TGCGCCAGCAGCCAAGGGTTGCTAGCGGGGACCTACGAGCAGTACTTC. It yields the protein CASSQGLLAGTYEQYF.

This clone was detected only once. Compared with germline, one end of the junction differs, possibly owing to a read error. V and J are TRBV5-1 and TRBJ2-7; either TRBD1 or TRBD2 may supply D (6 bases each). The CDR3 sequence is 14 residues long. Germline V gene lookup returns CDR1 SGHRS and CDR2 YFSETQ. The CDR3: CASSSSGGGYEQYF. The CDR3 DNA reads TGTGCCAGCAGCTCCTCCGGGGGCGGCTACGAGCAGTACTTC.

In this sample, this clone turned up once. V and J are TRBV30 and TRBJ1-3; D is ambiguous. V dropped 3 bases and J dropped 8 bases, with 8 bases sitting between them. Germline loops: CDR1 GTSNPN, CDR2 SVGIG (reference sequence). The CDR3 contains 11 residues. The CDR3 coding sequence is TGTGCCTGGAGCCGCGGGGACACCATATATTTT. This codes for CAWSRGDTIYF.

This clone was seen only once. The CDR3 sequence is CAWSSGGRVWEQYF. The DNA for the CDR3 is TGTGCCTGGAGTTCAGGGGGGCGGGTGTGGGAGCAGTACTTC. This sequence joins TRBV30 and TRBJ2-7; a possible D gene is TRBD1 (7 bases). The CDR3 is 14 amino acids. V shed 2 bases and J shed 7 bases, with 18 bases lying between them. Germline loops: CDR1 GTSNPN, CDR2 SVGIG (reference sequence). Full variable domain (remainder filled in from reference TRBV30 and TRBJ2-7): SQTIHQWPATLVQPVGSPLSLECTVEGTSNPNLYWYRQAAGRGLQLLFYSVGIGQISSEVPQNLSASRPQDRQFILSSKKLLLSDSGFYLCAWSSGGRVWEQYFGPGTRLTVT.

The CDR3 sequence is CASSPPNTGELFF. CDR3 coding DNA: TGCGCCAGCAGCCCTCCCAACACCGGGGAGCTGTTTTTT. This chain links TRBV5-1 with TRBJ2-2; D call uncertain. The V gene's germline CDR1 is SGHRS and CDR2 YFSETQ. The CDR3 covers 13 residues. Trimming took 4 bases from V and 2 from J, leaving 6 bases between them.

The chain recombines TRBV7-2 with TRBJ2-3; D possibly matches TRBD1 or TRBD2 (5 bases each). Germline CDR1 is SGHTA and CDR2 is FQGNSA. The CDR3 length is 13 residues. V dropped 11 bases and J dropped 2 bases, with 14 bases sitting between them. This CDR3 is CAPRGPYTDTQYF. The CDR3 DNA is TGTGCCCCCCGGGGACCCTACACAGATACGCAGTATTTT. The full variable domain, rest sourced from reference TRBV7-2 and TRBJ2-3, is GAGVSQSPSNKVTEKGKDVELRCDPISGHTALYWYRQSLGQGLEFLIYFQGNSAPDKSGLPSDRFSAERTGGSVSTLTIQRTQQEDSAVYLCAPRGPYTDTQYFGPGTRLTVL.

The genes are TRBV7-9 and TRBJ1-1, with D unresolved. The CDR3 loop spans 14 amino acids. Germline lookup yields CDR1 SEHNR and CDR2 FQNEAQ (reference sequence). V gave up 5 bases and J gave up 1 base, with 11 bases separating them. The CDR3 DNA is TGTGCCAGCAGCCTGTGGGTCCAGAACACTGAAGCTTTCTTT. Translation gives CASSLWVQNTEAFF.

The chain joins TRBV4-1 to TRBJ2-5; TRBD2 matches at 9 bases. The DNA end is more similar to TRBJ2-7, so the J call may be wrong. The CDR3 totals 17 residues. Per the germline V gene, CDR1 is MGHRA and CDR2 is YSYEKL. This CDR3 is CASSQWRGGASSYEQYF. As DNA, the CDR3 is TGCGCCAGCAGCCAATGGCGGGGGGGGGCGAGCTCCTACGAGCAGTACTTC.

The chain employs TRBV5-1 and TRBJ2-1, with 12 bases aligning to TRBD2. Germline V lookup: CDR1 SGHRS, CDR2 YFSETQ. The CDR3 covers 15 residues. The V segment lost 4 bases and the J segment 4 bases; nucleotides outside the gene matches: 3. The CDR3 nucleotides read TGCGCCAGCAGCCGGGGACTAGCGGGTTACAATGAGCAGTTCTTC. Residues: CASSRGLAGYNEQFF.

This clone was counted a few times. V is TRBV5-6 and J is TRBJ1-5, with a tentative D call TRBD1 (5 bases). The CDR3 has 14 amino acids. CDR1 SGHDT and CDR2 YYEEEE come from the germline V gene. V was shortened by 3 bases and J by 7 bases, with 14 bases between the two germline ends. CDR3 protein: CASSYWGAGQPQHF. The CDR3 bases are TGTGCCAGCAGCTATTGGGGCGCGGGGCAGCCCCAGCATTTT. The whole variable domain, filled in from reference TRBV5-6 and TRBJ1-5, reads DAGVTQSPTHLIKTRGQQVTLRCSPKSGHDTVSWYQQALGQGPQFIFQYYEEEERQRGNFPDRFSGHQFPNYSSELNVNALLLGDSALYLCASSYWGAGQPQHFGDGTRLSIL.

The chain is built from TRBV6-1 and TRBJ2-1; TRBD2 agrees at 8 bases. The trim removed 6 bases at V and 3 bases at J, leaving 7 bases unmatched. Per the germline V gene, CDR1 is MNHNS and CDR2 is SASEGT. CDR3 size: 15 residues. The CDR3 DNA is TGTGCCAGCAGGCCCAGCGGGAGTGGCTACAATGAGCAGTTCTTC. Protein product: CASRPSGSGYNEQFF.

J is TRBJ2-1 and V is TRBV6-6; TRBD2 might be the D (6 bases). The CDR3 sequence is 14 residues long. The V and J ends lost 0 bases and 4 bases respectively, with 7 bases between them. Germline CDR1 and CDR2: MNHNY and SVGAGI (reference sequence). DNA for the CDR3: TGTGCCAGCAGTTACTCGGAGGGATACAATGAGCAGTTCTTC. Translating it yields CASSYSEGYNEQFF.

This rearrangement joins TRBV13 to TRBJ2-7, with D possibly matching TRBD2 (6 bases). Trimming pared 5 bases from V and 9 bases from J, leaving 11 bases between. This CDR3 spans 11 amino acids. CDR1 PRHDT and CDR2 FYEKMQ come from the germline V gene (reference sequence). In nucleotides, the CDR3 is TGTGCCAGCAGCCAGGAGGGACGGCAGTACTTC. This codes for CASSQEGRQYF.

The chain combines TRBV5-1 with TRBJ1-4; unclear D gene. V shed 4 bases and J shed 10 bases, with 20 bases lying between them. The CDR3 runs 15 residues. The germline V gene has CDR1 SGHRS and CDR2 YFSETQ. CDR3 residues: CASSATGRVVGKLFF. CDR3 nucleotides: TGCGCCAGCAGCGCCACGGGGAGGGTGGTAGGAAAACTGTTTTTT.

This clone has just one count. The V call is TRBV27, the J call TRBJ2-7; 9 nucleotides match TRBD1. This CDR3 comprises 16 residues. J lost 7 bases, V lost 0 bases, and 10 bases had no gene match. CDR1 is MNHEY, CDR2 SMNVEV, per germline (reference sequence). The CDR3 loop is CASSLSPGTGLPEQYF. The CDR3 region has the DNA TGTGCCAGCAGTTTATCCCCCGGGACAGGGCTCCCAGAGCAGTACTTC.

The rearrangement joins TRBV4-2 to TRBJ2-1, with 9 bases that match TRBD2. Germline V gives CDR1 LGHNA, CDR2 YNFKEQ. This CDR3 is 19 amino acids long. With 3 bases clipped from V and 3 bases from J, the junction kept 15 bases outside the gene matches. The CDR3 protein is CASSHLAGGGAGVYNEQFF. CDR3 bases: TGTGCCAGCAGCCACCTGGCCGGCGGGGGGGCGGGAGTCTACAATGAGCAGTTCTTC.

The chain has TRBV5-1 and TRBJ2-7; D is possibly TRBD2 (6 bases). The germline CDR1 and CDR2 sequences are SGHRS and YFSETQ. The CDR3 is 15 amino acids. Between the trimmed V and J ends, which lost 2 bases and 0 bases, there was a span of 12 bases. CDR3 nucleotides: TGCGCCAGCAGCTTCGCGGGAAAAAGCTCCTACGAGCAGTACTTC. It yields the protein CASSFAGKSSYEQYF.

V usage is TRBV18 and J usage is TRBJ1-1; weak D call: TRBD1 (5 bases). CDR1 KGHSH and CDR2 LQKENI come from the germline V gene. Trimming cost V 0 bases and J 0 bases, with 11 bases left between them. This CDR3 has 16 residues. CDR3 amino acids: CASSPPGGGMNTEAFF. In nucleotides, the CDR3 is TGTGCCAGCTCACCACCGGGGGGAGGAATGAACACTGAAGCTTTCTTT. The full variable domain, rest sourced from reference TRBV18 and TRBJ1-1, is NAGVMQNPRHLVRRRGQEARLRCSPMKGHSHVYWYRQLPEEGLKFMVYLQKENIIDESGMPKERFSAEFPKEGPSILRIQQVVRGDSAAYFCASSPPGGGMNTEAFFGQGTRLTVV.

The DNA of the CDR3 is TGTGCCAGCAGCCCCGGGACTCCCCAGGGGGCCTACGAGCAGTACTTC. This sequence encodes CASSPGTPQGAYEQYF. The V and J genes are TRBV7-6 and TRBJ2-5; D may be TRBD1 (7 bases). The DNA end is more similar to TRBJ2-7, so the J call may be wrong. This CDR3 region has 16 residues. CDR1 and CDR2 (germline): SGHVS, FNYEAQ.